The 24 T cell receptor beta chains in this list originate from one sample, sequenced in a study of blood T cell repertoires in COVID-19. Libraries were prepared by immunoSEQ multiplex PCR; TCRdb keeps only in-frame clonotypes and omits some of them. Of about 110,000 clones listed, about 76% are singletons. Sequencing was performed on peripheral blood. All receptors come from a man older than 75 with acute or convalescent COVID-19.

The CDR3 region has the DNA TGTGCCAGCAGCTTAGAAGGGGGGGTGACTTTCTACGAGCAGTACTTC. Amino acid sequence: CASSLEGGVTFYEQYF. J is TRBJ2-7 and V is TRBV11-2, with D possibly matching TRBD2 (7 bases). V lost 0 bases, J lost 3 bases, and 15 bases lay in between. CDR3 size: 16 residues. The V gene's germline CDR1 is SGHAT and CDR2 FQNNGV.

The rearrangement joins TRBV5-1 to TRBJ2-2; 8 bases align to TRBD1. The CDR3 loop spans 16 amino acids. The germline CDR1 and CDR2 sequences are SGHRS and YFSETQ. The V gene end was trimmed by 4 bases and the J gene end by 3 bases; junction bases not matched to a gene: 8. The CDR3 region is CASSRGAGGYTGELFF. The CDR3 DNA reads TGCGCCAGCAGCCGTGGGGCAGGGGGCTACACCGGGGAGCTGTTTTTT. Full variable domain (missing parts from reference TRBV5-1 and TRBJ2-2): KAGVTQTPRYLIKTRGQQVTLSCSPISGHRSVSWYQQTPGQGLQFLFEYFSETQRNKGNFPGRFSGRQFSNSRSEMNVSTLELGDSALYLCASSRGAGGYTGELFFGEGSRLTVL.

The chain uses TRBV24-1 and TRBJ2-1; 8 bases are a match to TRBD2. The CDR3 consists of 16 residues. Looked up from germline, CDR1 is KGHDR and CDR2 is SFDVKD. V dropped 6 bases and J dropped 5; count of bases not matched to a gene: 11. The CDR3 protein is CATSHGGTRVDNEQFF. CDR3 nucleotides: TGTGCCACCAGTCACGGCGGGACTAGGGTCGACAATGAGCAGTTCTTC.

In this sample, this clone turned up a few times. CDR3 residues: CASRPGQSVQRWGGYTF. CDR3 bases: TGTGCCAGTAGGCCGGGACAGTCAGTGCAAAGATGGGGTGGCTACACCTTC. The V and J genes are TRBV19 and TRBJ1-2; 7 positions agree with TRBD1. The CDR3 extends over 17 amino acids. The germline V gene has CDR1 LNHDA and CDR2 SQIVND (reference sequence). The trim removed 6 bases at V and 7 bases at J, leaving 20 bases unmatched.

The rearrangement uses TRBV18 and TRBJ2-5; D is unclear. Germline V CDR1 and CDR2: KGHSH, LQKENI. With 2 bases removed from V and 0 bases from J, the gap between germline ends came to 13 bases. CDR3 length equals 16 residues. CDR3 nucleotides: TGTGCCAGCTCACCAATCCTCCAGGCGTACCAAGAGACCCAGTACTTC. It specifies CASSPILQAYQETQYF. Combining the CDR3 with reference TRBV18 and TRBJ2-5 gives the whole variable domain NAGVMQNPRHLVRRRGQEARLRCSPMKGHSHVYWYRQLPEEGLKFMVYLQKENIIDESGMPKERFSAEFPKEGPSILRIQQVVRGDSAAYFCASSPILQAYQETQYFGPGTRLLVL.

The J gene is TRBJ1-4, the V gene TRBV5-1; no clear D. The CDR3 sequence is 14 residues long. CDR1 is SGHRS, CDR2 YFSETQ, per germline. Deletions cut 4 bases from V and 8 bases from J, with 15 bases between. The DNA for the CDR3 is TGCGCCAGCAGCAACGCTACGGTTAGCGAAAAACTGTTTTTT. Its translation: CASSNATVSEKLFF.

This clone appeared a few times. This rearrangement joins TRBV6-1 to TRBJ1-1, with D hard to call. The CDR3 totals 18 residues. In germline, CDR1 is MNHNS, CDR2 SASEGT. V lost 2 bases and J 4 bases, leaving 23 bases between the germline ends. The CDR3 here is CASSEKTGLMLRGTEAFF. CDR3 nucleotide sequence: TGTGCCAGCAGTGAAAAAACGGGGTTAATGTTACGAGGCACTGAAGCTTTCTTT.

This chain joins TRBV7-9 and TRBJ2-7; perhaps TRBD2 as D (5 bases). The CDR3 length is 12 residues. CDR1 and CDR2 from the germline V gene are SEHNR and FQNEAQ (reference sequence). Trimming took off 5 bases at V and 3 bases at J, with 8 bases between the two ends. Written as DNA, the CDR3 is TGTGCCAGCAGCCTCCGGGGCTACGAGCAGTACTTC. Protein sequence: CASSLRGYEQYF.

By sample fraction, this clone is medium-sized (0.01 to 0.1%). Here the CDR3 DNA reads TGCGCCAGCAGTGCCAGCGGGAGTGTCAAACGCACAGATACGCAGTATTTT. Its translation: CASSASGSVKRTDTQYF. This chain joins TRBV4-1 and TRBJ2-3; 8 bases are a match to TRBD2. CDR3 length: 17 amino acids. V trimming: 6 bases; J trimming: 1 base; junction bases outside the gene matches: 12. Germline V gives CDR1 MGHRA, CDR2 YSYEKL.

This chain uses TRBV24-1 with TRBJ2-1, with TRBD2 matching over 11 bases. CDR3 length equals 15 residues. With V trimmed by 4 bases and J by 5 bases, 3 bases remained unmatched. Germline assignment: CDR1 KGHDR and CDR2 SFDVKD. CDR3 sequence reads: CATSDPSGRNNEQFF. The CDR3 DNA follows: TGTGCCACCAGTGACCCTAGCGGGAGGAACAATGAGCAGTTCTTC.

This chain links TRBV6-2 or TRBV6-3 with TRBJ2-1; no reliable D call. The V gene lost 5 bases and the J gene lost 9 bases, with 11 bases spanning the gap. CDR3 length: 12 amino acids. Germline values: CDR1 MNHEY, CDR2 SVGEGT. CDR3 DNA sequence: TGTGCCAGCAGTGATCGAGTTCTTGAGCAGTTCTTC. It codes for CASSDRVLEQFF.

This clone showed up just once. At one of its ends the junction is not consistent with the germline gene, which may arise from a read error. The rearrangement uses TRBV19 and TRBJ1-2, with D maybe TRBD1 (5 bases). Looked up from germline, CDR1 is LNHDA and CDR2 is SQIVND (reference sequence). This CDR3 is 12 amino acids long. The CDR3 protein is CASSIHRMRCVF. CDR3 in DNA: TGTGCCAGTAGTATCCACAGGATGCGATGTGTTTTC.

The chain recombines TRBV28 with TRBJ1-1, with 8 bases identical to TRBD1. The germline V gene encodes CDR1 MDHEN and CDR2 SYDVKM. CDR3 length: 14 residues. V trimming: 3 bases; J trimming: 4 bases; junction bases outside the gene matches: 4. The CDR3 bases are TGTGCCAGCAGTTTCACCACAGGGGGCACTGAAGCTTTCTTT. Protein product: CASSFTTGGTEAFF.

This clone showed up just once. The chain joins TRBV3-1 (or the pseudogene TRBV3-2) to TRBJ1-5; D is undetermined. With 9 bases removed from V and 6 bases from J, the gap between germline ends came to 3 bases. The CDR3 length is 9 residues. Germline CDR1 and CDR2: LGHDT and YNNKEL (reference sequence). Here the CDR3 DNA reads TGTGCCAGAGCTCAGCCCCAGCATTTT. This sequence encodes CARAQPQHF.

Here the CDR3 DNA reads TGTGCCAGCAGTTTGGCGGGAGGGACAGATACGCAGTATTTT. It is translated as CASSLAGGTDTQYF. The chain combines TRBV28 with TRBJ2-3; TRBD2 matches 9 bases. Looked up from germline, CDR1 is MDHEN and CDR2 is SYDVKM. J gave up 3 bases and V 3 bases, and 1 base lay outside the gene matches. The CDR3 is 14 residues long.

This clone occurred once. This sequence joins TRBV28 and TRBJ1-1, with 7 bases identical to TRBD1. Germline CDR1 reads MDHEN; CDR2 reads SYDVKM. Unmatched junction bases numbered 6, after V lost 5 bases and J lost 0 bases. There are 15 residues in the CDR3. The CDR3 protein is CASSPGGRMNTEAFF. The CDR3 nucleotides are TGTGCCAGCAGTCCAGGGGGGAGAATGAACACTGAAGCTTTCTTT.

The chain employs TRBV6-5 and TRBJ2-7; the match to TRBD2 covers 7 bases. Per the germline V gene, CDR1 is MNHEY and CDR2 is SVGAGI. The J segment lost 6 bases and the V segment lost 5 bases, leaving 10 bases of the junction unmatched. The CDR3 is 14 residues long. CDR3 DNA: TGTGCCAGCAGTCCTCCAGCCTCTAGCGGCGAGCAGTACTTC. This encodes CASSPPASSGEQYF.

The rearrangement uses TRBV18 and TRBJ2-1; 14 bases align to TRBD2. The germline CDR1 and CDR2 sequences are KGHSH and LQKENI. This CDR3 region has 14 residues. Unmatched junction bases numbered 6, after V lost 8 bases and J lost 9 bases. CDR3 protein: CASATGTSGGEQFF. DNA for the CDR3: TGTGCCAGCGCTACCGGGACTAGCGGGGGTGAGCAGTTCTTC.

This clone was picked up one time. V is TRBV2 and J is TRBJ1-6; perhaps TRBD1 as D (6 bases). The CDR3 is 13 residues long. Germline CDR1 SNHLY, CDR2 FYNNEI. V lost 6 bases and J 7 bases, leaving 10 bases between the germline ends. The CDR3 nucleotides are TGTGCCAGCAGCAGGACAGAAAATTCACCCCTCCACTTT. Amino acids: CASSRTENSPLHF.

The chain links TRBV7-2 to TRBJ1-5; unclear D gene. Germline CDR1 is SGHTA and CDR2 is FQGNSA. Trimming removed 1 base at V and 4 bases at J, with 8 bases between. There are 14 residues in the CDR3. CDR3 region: CASSLDGSNQPQHF. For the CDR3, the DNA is TGTGCCAGCAGCTTAGATGGCAGTAATCAGCCCCAGCATTTT.

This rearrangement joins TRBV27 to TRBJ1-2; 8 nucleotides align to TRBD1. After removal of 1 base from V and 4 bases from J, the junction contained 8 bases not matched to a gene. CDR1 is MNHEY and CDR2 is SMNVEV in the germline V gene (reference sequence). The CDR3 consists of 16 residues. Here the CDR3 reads CASSLWGQGASYGYTF. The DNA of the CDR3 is TGTGCCAGCAGTTTATGGGGGCAGGGGGCTAGCTATGGCTACACCTTC.

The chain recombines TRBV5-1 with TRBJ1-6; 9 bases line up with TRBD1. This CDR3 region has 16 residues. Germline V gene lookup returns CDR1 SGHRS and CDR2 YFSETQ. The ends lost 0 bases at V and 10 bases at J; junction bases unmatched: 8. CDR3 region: CASSLEGQGSGSPLHF. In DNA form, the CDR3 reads TGCGCCAGCAGCTTGGAGGGACAGGGTAGCGGATCACCCCTCCACTTT.

DNA for the CDR3: TGCAGCGTCTCGAACAGGGGGGGCACTGAAGCTTTCTTT. Amino acids: CSVSNRGGTEAFF. This chain joins TRBV29-1 and TRBJ1-1; 8 bases agree with TRBD1. V trimming: 6 bases; J trimming: 4 bases; junction bases outside the gene matches: 7. CDR3 length: 13 residues. Germline V CDR1 and CDR2: SQVTM, ANQGSEA.

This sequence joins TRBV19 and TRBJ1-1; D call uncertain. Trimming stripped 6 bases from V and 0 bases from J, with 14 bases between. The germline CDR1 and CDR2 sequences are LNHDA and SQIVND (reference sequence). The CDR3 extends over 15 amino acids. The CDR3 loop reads CASSPRRLLNTEAFF. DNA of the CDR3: TGTGCCAGTAGCCCCCGCAGGCTTCTGAACACTGAAGCTTTCTTT.